One and the same sample provided the 3 T cell receptor beta chains below, sequenced in a study of OX40 agonist ivuxolimab in advanced cancers. TCRdb's table, derived via immunoSEQ multiplex PCR, lists solely in-frame clones and lacks some. The sample has over 45,000 clones, 70% to 80% seen once. The sample was CD4+ or CD8+ T cells sorted from blood, taken in a trial of the OX40 agonist ivuxolimab. All receptors derive from an adult with an advanced solid tumor such as melanoma, head and neck, liver or kidney cancer.

The V call is TRBV11-2, the J call TRBJ1-5; TRBD1 might be the D (5 bases). Trimming stripped 5 bases from V and 0 bases from J, with 14 bases between. The CDR3 extends over 16 amino acids. CDR1 and CDR2 (germline): SGHAT, FQNNGV. The CDR3 loop is CASSPGRQNSNQPQHF. The CDR3 DNA reads TGTGCCAGCAGCCCCGGCCGACAGAATAGCAATCAGCCCCAGCATTTT.

The rearrangement links TRBV19 to TRBJ2-3; 12 positions match TRBD2. The CDR3 has 15 amino acids. V shed 5 bases and J 2 bases; nucleotides not matched to a gene: 2. Germline V gene lookup returns CDR1 LNHDA and CDR2 SQIVND (reference sequence). CDR3 amino acids: CASSASGGVTDTQYF. CDR3 nucleotides: TGTGCCAGTAGTGCTAGCGGGGGGGTCACAGATACGCAGTATTTT.

The chain recombines TRBV5-6 with TRBJ1-4; D is unclear. The germline V and J ends were trimmed by 1 base and 6 bases, with 4 bases remaining between them. The CDR3 covers 12 residues. Germline lookup yields CDR1 SGHDT and CDR2 YYEEEE. CDR3 protein: CASSLRDEKLFF. The DNA of the CDR3 is TGTGCCAGCAGCTTGCGGGATGAAAAACTGTTTTTT.